This T cell receptor (beta chain) was observed in a study of beta chain features in type 1 diabetes. Notes on the study in general: When Type 1 diabetes patients were examined, their TCRB CDR3s proved moderately but significantly shorter in all four CD4+ subsets. Diminished insertions and augmented deletions at VDJ junctions characterized type 1 diabetes patients.

Germline assignment: CDR1 LNHDA and CDR2 SQIVND (reference sequence). The trim removed 8 bases at V and 6 bases at J, leaving 5 bases unmatched. This CDR3 comprises 13 residues. A note on this clone: Antigen: not known.

Researchers reported sorting CD4+ naive, central memory, regulatory and stem cell-like memory cells via CD45RO/CCR7/CD25/CD127/CD95/CD27. All of the isolated RNA was reverse transcribed, so expressed TCRB transcripts were sequenced. Sequenced by immunoSEQ multiplex PCR; TCRdb stores in-frame clones only, minus some. The data contain about 150,000 clones, under 11% of them singletons. This rearrangement joins TRBV19 to TRBJ2-3, with 10 bases identical to TRBD2. Sequenced sample: naive CD4+ T cells from blood. The origin of this receptor is a man aged 18 to 30 in good health. CDR3 nucleotides: TGTGCCAGTTTAGCGGGGGGTGGGGATACGCAGTATTTT. Its translation: CASLAGGGDTQYF. The full variable domain, completed using reference TRBV19 and TRBJ2-3, is DGGITQSPKYLFRKEGQNVTLSCEQNLNHDAMYWYRQDPGQGLRLIYYSQIVNDFQKGDIAEGYSVSREKKESFPLTVTSAQKNPTAFYLCASLAGGGDTQYFGPGTRLTVL.